This T cell receptor beta chain derives from a study of cytomegalovirus exposure and HLA in healthy donors. Germline-derived CDR1 and CDR2 are KGHSH and LQKENI. This CDR3 contains 14 residues. V lost 4 bases and J lost 3, with 13 bases in between. 13 Jbeta primers and 60 Vbeta primers were used for the PCR. TCRdb keeps only in-frame clones here, not all; method: immunoSEQ multiplex PCR. Of more than 100,000 clones listed, about 80% were seen once; the top ten hold roughly 9.2%. The specimen sequenced was PBMCs. The sequence came from a female donor in good health and CMV-seropositive. This chain joins TRBV18 and TRBJ2-7; D is undetermined. CDR3 amino acids: CASSREGEYYEQYF. In DNA, the CDR3 is TGTGCCAGCTCACGTGAAGGAGAATACTACGAGCAGTACTTC.